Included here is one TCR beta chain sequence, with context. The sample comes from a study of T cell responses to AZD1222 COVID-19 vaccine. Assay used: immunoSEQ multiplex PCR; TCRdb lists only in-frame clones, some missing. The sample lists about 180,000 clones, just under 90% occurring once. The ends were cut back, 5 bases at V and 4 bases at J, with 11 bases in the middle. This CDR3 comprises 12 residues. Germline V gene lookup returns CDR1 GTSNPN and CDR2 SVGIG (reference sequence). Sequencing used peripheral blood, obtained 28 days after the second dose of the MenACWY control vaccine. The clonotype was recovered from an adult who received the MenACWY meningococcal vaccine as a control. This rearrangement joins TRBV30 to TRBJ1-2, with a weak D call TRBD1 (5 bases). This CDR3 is CAWAAGSYGYTF. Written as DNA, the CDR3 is TGTGCCTGGGCCGCAGGGTCCTATGGCTACACCTTC.